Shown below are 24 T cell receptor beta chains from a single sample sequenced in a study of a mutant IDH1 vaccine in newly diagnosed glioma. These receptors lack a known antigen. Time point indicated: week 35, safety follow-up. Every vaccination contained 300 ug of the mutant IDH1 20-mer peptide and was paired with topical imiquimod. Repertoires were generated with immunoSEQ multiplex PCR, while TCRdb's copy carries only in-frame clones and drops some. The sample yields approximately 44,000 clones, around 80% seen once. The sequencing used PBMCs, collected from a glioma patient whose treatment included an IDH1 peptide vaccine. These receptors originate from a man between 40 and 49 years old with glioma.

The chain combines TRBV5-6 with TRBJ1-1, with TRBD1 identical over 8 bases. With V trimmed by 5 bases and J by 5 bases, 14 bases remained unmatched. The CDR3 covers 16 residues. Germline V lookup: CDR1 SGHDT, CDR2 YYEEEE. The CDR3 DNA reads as TGTGCCAGCAGTTTGACCGCAGGGGGCTCTCGAACTGAAGCTTTCTTT. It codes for CASSLTAGGSRTEAFF.

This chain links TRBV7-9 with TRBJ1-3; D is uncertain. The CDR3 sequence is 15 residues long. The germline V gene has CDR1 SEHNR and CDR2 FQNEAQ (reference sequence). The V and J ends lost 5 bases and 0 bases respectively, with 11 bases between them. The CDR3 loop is CASSPLGVSGNTIYF. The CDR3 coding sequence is TGTGCCAGCAGCCCACTGGGAGTCTCTGGAAACACCATATATTTT.

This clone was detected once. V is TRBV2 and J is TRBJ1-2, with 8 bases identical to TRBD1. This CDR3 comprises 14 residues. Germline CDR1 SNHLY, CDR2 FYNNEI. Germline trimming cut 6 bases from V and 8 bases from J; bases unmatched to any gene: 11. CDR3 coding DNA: TGTGCCAGCAGCCTTGGACAGGGACCGGCGGGCTACACCTTC. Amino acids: CASSLGQGPAGYTF.

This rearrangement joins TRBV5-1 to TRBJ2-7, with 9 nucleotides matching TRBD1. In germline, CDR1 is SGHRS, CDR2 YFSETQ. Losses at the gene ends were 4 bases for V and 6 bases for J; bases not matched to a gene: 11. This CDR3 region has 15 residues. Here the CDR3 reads CASSGRRDRDAEQYF. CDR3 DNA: TGCGCCAGCAGCGGTCGCCGGGACAGGGATGCCGAGCAGTACTTC. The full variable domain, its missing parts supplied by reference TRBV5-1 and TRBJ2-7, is KAGVTQTPRYLIKTRGQQVTLSCSPISGHRSVSWYQQTPGQGLQFLFEYFSETQRNKGNFPGRFSGRQFSNSRSEMNVSTLELGDSALYLCASSGRRDRDAEQYFGPGTRLTVT.

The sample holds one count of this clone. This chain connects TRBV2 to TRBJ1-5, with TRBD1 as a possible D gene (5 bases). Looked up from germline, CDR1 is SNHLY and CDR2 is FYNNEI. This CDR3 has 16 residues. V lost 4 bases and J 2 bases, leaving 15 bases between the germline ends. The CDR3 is CASSGIGGRGNQPQHF. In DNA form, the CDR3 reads TGTGCCAGCAGTGGTATCGGGGGTAGGGGCAATCAGCCCCAGCATTTT. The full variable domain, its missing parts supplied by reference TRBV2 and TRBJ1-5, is EPEVTQTPSHQVTQMGQEVILRCVPISNHLYFYWYRQILGQKVEFLVSFYNNEISEKSEIFDDQFSVERPDGSNFTLKIRSTKLEDSAMYFCASSGIGGRGNQPQHFGDGTRLSIL.

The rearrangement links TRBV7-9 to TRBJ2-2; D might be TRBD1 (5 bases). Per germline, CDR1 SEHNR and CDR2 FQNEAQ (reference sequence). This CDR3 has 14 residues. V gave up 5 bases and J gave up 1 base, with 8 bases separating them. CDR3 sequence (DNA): TGTGCCAGCAGCATTCAGGGGAACACCGGGGAGCTGTTTTTT. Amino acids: CASSIQGNTGELFF.

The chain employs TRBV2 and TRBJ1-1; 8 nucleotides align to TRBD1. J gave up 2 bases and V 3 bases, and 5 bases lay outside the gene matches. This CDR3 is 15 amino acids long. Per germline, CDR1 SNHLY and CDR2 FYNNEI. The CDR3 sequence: CASSDPDRGNTEAFF. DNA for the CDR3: TGTGCCAGCAGTGACCCCGACAGGGGTAACACTGAAGCTTTCTTT.

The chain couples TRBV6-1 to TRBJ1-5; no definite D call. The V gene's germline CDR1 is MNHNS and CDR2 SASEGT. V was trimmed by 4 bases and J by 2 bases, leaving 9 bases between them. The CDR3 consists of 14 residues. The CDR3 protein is CASSGGSGNQPQHF. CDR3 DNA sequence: TGTGCCAGCAGTGGAGGGTCGGGCAATCAGCCCCAGCATTTT.

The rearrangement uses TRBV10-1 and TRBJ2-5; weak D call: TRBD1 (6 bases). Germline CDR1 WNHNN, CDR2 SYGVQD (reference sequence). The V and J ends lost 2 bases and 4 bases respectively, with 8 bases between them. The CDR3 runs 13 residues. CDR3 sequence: CASSEGGRETQYF. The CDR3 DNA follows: TGCGCCAGCAGTGAGGGGGGCCGAGAGACCCAGTACTTC.

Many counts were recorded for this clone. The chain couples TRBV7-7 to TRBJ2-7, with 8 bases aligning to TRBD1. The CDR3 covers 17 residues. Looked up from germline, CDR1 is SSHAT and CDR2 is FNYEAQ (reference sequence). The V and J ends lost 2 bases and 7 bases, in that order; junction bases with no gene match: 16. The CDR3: CASSLRVAAGGFGEQYV. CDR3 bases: TGTGCCAGCAGCTTAAGGGTGGCGGCAGGGGGCTTCGGGGAGCAGTACGTC.

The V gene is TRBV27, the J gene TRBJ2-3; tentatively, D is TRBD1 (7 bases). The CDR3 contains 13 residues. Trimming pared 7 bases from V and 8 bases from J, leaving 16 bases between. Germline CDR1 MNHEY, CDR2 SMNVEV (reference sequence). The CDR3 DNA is TGTGCCAGCAAGGACAGGCCCGGGGGTACGCAGTATTTT. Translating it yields CASKDRPGGTQYF.

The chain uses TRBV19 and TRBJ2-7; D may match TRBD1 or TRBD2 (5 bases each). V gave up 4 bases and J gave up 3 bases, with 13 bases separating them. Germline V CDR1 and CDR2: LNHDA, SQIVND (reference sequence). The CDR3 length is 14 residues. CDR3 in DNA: TGTGCCAGTAGTACCGGGACCGCATTCTACGAGCAGTACTTC. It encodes CASSTGTAFYEQYF.

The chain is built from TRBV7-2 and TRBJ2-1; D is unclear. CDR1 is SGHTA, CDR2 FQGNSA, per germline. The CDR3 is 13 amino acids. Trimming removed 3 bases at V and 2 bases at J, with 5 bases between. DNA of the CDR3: TGTGCCAGCAGCTTCTCACCCTACAATGAGCAGTTCTTC. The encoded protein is CASSFSPYNEQFF.

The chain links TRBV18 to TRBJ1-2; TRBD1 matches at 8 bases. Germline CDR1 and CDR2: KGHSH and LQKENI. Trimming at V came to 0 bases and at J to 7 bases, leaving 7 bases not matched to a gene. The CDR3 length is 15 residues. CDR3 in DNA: TGTGCCAGCTCACCACCGGGCAGGGGGCACGGTGGCTACACCTTC. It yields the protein CASSPPGRGHGGYTF.

In nucleotides, the CDR3 is TGTGCCAGCAGCTACAGGGGTGAAACAGATACGCAGTATTTT. Translation gives CASSYRGETDTQYF. V and J are TRBV25-1 and TRBJ2-3; 7 bases are a match to TRBD1. This CDR3 spans 14 amino acids. The V gene's germline CDR1 is MGHDK and CDR2 SYGVNS. Losses at the gene ends were 6 bases for V and 3 bases for J; bases not matched to a gene: 6.

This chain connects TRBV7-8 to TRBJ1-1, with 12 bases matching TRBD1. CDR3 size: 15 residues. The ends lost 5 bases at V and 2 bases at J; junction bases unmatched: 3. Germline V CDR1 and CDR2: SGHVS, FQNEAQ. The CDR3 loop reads CASSSGTGGNTEAFF. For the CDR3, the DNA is TGTGCCAGCAGCAGTGGGACAGGGGGCAACACTGAAGCTTTCTTT.

CDR3 nucleotide sequence: TGTGCCAGCAGTCCACAGGGGCAAGAGACCCAGTACTTC. Amino acid sequence: CASSPQGQETQYF. The chain couples TRBV28 to TRBJ2-5, with 7 bases identical to TRBD1. V lost 5 bases to trimming and J lost 2 bases; unmatched junction nucleotides: 2. Germline V gives CDR1 MDHEN, CDR2 SYDVKM. The CDR3 is 13 residues long.

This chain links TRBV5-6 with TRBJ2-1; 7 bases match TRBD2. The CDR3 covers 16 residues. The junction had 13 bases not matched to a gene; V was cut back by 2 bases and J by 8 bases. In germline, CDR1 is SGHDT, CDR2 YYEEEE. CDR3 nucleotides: TGTGCCAGCAGCTTCTTCACCGGACTAGGGGTTTATGAGCAGTTCTTC. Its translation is CASSFFTGLGVYEQFF.

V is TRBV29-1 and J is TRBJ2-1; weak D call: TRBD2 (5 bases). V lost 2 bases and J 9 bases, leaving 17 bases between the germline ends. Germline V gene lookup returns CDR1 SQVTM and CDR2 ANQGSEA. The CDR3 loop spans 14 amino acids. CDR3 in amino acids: CSVEWTALVGEQFF. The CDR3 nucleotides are TGCAGCGTTGAATGGACTGCCCTCGTGGGTGAGCAGTTCTTC.

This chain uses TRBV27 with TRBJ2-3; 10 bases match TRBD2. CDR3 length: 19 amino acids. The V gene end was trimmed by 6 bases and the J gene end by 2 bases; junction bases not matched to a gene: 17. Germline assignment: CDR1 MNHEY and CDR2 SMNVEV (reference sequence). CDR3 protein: CASSTIESVLAGITDTQYF. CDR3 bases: TGTGCCAGCAGCACTATAGAATCCGTACTAGCGGGGATCACAGATACGCAGTATTTT.

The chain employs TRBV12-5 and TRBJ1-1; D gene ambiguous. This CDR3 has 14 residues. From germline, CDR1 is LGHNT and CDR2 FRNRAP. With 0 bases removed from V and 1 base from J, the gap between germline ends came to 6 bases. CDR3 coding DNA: TGTGCTAGTGGTTTGGTCGGGTGGAACACTGAAGCTTTCTTT. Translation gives CASGLVGWNTEAFF. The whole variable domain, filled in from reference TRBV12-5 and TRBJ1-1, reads DARVTQTPRHKVTEMGQEVTMRCQPILGHNTVFWYRQTMMQGLELLAYFRNRAPLDDSGMPKDRFSAEMPDATLATLKIQPSEPRDSAVYFCASGLVGWNTEAFFGQGTRLTVV.

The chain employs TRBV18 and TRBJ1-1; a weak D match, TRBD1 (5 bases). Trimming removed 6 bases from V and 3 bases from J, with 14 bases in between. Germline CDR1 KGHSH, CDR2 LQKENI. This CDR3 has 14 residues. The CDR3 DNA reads TGTGCCAGCTCCCCTACCGCGGGGCACACTGAAGCTTTCTTT. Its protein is CASSPTAGHTEAFF.

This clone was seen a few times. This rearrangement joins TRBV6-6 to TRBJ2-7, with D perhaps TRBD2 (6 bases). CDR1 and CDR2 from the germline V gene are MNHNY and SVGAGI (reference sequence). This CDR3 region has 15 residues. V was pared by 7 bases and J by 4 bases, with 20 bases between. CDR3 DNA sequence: TGTGCCAGCACCGACTCCGGGAGTTCCAAATACGAGCAGTACTTC. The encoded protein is CASTDSGSSKYEQYF.

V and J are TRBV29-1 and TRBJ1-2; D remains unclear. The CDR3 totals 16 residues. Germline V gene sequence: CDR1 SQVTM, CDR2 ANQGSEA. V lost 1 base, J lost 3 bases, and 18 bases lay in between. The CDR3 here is CSVEGLQAAPYYGYTF. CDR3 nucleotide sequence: TGCAGCGTTGAAGGTCTCCAGGCGGCCCCCTACTATGGCTACACCTTC.